These 18 T cell receptor beta chains came from one sample sequenced in a study of post-analysis software for immune sequencing data. cDNA libraries of TCR beta carried unique molecular identifiers. From the PCR reads, TCRdb called clonotypes with MiXCR, one entry per CDR3 protein. The sample gives roughly 700,000 distinct CDR3 sequences, 25% to 30% of which show up once; around 0.56% is in the top ten. These receptors are not linked to any known antigen. Study conclusions and caveats: Roughly five TRBV segments appeared more often in patients than in controls, and TRBV5-6, TRBV5-1 and TRBV20-1 were among these.

The source material was blood. The origin of the receptors is a girl aged 10 to 17 with multiple sclerosis.

The V gene is TRBV3-1, the J gene TRBJ2-5, with TRBD2 identical over 7 bases. Germline V gives CDR1 LGHDT, CDR2 YNNKEL (reference sequence). Trimming cost V 4 bases and J 2 bases; bases outside gene matches: 13. The length of the CDR3 is 17 residues. CDR3 sequence (DNA): TGTGCCAGCAGCCCCAAAGCAGGCGCTAGCGGACAAGAGACCCAGTACTTC. Residues: CASSPKAGASGQETQYF.

Comments on this clonotype: A read error may produce the germline difference seen at one junction end. The rearrangement uses TRBV5-1 and TRBJ1-1; D is unclear. The germline V gene has CDR1 SGHRS and CDR2 YFSETQ. The CDR3 has 14 residues. The CDR3 DNA reads as TGCGCCAGCAGCTTGGGAGGCGCGAACATTGAAGCTTTCTTT. It encodes CASSLGGANIEAFF. Looking up the rest from reference TRBV5-1 and TRBJ1-1 gives the full variable domain: KAGVTQTPRYLIKTRGQQVTLSCSPISGHRSVSWYQQTPGQGLQFLFEYFSETQRNKGNFPGRFSGRQFSNSRSEMNVSTLELGDSALYLCASSLGGANIEAFFGQGTRLTVV.

This clonotype was detected only a few times. The J gene is TRBJ2-1, the V gene TRBV18, with 8 bases aligning to TRBD2. The CDR3 consists of 15 residues. Germline V gives CDR1 KGHSH, CDR2 LQKENI. V lost 0 bases and J lost 8; bases outside the gene matches: 6. In nucleotides, the CDR3 is TGTGCCAGCTCACCACCGCTACGGGAGGGGGATGAGCAGTTCTTC. The encoded protein is CASSPPLREGDEQFF.

In its sample, this clonotype was seen a few times. This CDR3 reads CASSPLRRGDYNEQYF. In DNA, the CDR3 is TGTGCCAGCTCACCCTTGCGCAGGGGAGACTACAATGAGCAGTACTTC. This chain uses TRBV18 with TRBJ2-5; TRBD1 might be the D (6 bases). V was shortened by 3 bases and J by 11 bases, with 25 bases between the two germline ends. This CDR3 has 16 residues. CDR1 KGHSH and CDR2 LQKENI come from the germline V gene.

The chain carries TRBV18 and TRBJ2-5; D perhaps matches TRBD1 (6 bases). The CDR3 has 12 residues. Trimming took off 0 bases at V and 11 bases at J, with 10 bases between the two ends. Germline V gene data show CDR1 as KGHSH and CDR2 as LQKENI. CDR3 residues: CASSPPGQQQYF. For the CDR3, the DNA is TGTGCCAGCTCACCACCGGGACAACAGCAGTACTTC.

This rearrangement joins TRBV6-2 or TRBV6-3 to TRBJ2-2, with 7 nucleotides matching TRBD2. V lost 6 bases, J lost 3 bases, and 7 bases stayed unmatched. The CDR3 covers 15 residues. CDR1 is MNHEY and CDR2 is SVGEGT in the germline V gene. CDR3 amino acids: CASRERGLHTGELFF. CDR3 in DNA: TGTGCCAGCAGGGAGCGGGGCCTCCACACCGGGGAGCTGTTTTTT.

The rearrangement joins TRBV6-5 to TRBJ2-5, with 9 bases that match TRBD1. The CDR3 totals 15 residues. V lost 5 bases and J lost 4; bases outside the gene matches: 8. Germline values: CDR1 MNHEY, CDR2 SVGAGI. The CDR3 DNA reads TGTGCCAGCAGTCAGACGAGGACAGGGGCAGAGACCCAGTACTTC. It yields the protein CASSQTRTGAETQYF.

This clonotype has only a few counts. The rearrangement uses TRBV7-9 and TRBJ1-1; 8 bases line up with TRBD1. The germline V gene has CDR1 SEHNR and CDR2 FQNEAQ (reference sequence). The V gene end was trimmed by 5 bases and the J gene end by 6 bases; junction bases not matched to a gene: 8. The length of the CDR3 is 14 residues. The CDR3, as DNA: TGTGCCAGCAGCGCCAGACAGGGGATGCCTGAAGCTTTCTTT. Its protein is CASSARQGMPEAFF.

The V gene is TRBV20-1, the J gene TRBJ2-7; D is ambiguous. The CDR3 extends over 11 amino acids. Germline V lookup: CDR1 DFQATT, CDR2 SNEGSKA (reference sequence). Trimming removed 3 bases from V and 3 bases from J, with 6 bases in between. CDR3 coding DNA: TGCAGTGCTAGTTCGGTCTACGAGCAGTACTTC. Encoded protein: CSASSVYEQYF.

The chain's CDR3 is CSAREGWGDTYNEQFF. The CDR3 coding sequence is TGCAGTGCTAGAGAGGGTTGGGGGGACACCTACAATGAGCAGTTCTTC. J is TRBJ2-1 and V is TRBV20-1; D is tentatively TRBD1 or TRBD2 (6 bases each). Trimming stripped 0 bases from V and 2 bases from J, with 14 bases between. CDR1 and CDR2 (germline): DFQATT, SNEGSKA (reference sequence). The CDR3 length is 16 residues.

The V and J genes are TRBV29-1 and TRBJ1-4; 7 positions match TRBD1. The CDR3 is made up of 10 amino acids. J lost 11 bases, V lost 4 bases, and 1 base had no gene match. Germline CDR1 SQVTM, CDR2 ANQGSEA. The CDR3 protein is CSVGQGKLFF. The CDR3 DNA reads TGCAGCGTTGGACAGGGTAAACTGTTTTTT.

The genes are TRBV12-3 or TRBV12-4 and TRBJ1-2; D might be TRBD1 (5 bases). The CDR3 contains 14 residues. Trimming pared 1 base from V and 8 bases from J, leaving 14 bases between. The CDR3 region is CASSLDRRPWGYTF. For the CDR3, the DNA is TGTGCCAGCAGTTTAGACAGGAGACCGTGGGGCTACACCTTC.

V and J are TRBV7-2 and TRBJ2-7; 8 positions match TRBD2. This CDR3 comprises 14 residues. The germline CDR1 and CDR2 sequences are SGHTA and FQGNSA. The J segment lost 7 bases and the V segment lost 2 bases, leaving 7 bases of the junction unmatched. This chain's CDR3 is CASSLYPGGLEQYF. Here the CDR3 DNA reads TGTGCCAGCAGCTTATACCCGGGAGGGCTTGAGCAGTACTTC.

This clonotype was recorded many times. The gene calls are TRBV7-2 and TRBJ1-2, with D perhaps matching TRBD1 (6 bases). Germline V gene sequence: CDR1 SGHTA, CDR2 FQGNSA. The CDR3 totals 15 residues. Trimming pared 4 bases from V and 7 bases from J, leaving 19 bases between. The CDR3 spells CASSYYRAGLSGYTF. The CDR3 nucleotides are TGTGCCAGCAGCTACTACAGGGCTGGCCTATCTGGCTACACCTTC.

This chain connects TRBV5-1 to TRBJ2-5; D unclear. Germline loops: CDR1 SGHRS, CDR2 YFSETQ. This CDR3 is 13 amino acids long. Trimming cost V 1 base and J 2 bases, with 6 bases left between them. CDR3 sequence reads: CASSLSKQETQYF. Here the CDR3 DNA reads TGCGCCAGCAGCTTGAGCAAACAAGAGACCCAGTACTTC. Filled out from reference TRBV5-1 and TRBJ2-5, the complete variable domain reads KAGVTQTPRYLIKTRGQQVTLSCSPISGHRSVSWYQQTPGQGLQFLFEYFSETQRNKGNFPGRFSGRQFSNSRSEMNVSTLELGDSALYLCASSLSKQETQYFGPGTRLLVL.

This chain joins TRBV5-1 and TRBJ2-5, with 9 bases that match TRBD2. After removal of 4 bases from V and 5 bases from J, the junction contained 15 bases not matched to a gene. This CDR3 comprises 17 residues. Germline V gene lookup returns CDR1 SGHRS and CDR2 YFSETQ. CDR3 nucleotide sequence: TGCGCCAGCAGCATCACGGGTAGCGGGGGAGGCCGGGAGACCCAGTACTTC. Translated: CASSITGSGGGRETQYF.

V gene TRBV29-1 combines with J gene TRBJ1-2; D unresolved. Per the germline V gene, CDR1 is SQVTM and CDR2 is ANQGSEA. V was clipped by 7 bases and J by 5 bases, with 17 bases between them. The CDR3 contains 13 residues. CDR3 region: CSADPDLGYGYTF. Written as DNA, the CDR3 is TGCAGCGCTGACCCGGACTTGGGGTATGGCTACACCTTC.

The rearrangement joins TRBV20-1 to TRBJ2-7; 7 bases are a match to TRBD2. From germline, CDR1 is DFQATT and CDR2 SNEGSKA (reference sequence). The CDR3 runs 15 residues. Unmatched junction bases numbered 11, after V lost 3 bases and J lost 3 bases. CDR3 sequence reads: CSARGDGGVGYEQYF. Here the CDR3 DNA reads TGCAGTGCTAGGGGGGATGGGGGGGTAGGCTACGAGCAGTACTTC.